This T cell receptor (beta chain) was retrieved from a study of CD8 T cells in ankylosing spondylitis. Notes on the study in general: There was reportedly significant enrichment of clones that were disease-linked in matched ankylosing spondylitis synovial fluid. In reactive arthritis synovial fluid and blood, some motif variants had been reported before. The study identified a TCR beta motif of 7 or 8 highly homologous variants that appeared characteristic of ankylosing spondylitis blood.

Quantitative 5'-RACE was performed with molecular barcodes, and it yielded the TCR beta libraries. MiXCR, applied by TCRdb to the 5' RACE reads, yields one record per CDR3 protein. The table has more than 300,000 distinct CDR3 sequences, 7% to 9% seen once. This clonotype was counted a few times. The antigen remains unidentified. Looked up from germline, CDR1 is SQVTM and CDR2 is ANQGSEA. The V segment lost 5 bases and the J segment 4 bases; nucleotides outside the gene matches: 6. The CDR3 length is 13 residues. V gene TRBV29-1 combines with J gene TRBJ1-1, with TRBD1 matching 8 bases. The sequencing sample was made of blood, either unsorted or a sorted T cell fraction (not recorded which). The sequence derives from a male donor with ankylosing spondylitis. CDR3 nucleotide sequence: TGCAGCGTTATGGACAGGGCGAGCACTGAAGCTTTCTTT. Protein: CSVMDRASTEAFF.